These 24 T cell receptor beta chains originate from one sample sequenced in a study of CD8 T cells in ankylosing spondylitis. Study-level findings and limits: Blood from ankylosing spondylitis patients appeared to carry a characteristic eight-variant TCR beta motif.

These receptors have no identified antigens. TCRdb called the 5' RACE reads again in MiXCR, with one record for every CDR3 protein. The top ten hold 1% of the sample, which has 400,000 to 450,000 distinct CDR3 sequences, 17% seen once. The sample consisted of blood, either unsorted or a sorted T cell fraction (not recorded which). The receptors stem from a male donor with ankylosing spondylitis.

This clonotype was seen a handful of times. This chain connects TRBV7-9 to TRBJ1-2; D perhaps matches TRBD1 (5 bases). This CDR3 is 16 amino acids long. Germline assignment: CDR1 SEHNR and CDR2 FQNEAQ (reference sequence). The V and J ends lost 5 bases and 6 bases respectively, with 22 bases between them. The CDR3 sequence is CASSPVGGIRIHGYTF. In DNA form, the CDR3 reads TGTGCCAGCAGCCCCGTTGGGGGGATCAGGATTCATGGCTACACCTTC. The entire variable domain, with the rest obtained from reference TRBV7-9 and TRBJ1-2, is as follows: DTGVSQNPRHKITKRGQNVTFRCDPISEHNRLYWYRQTLGQGPEFLTYFQNEAQLEKSRLLSDRFSAERPKGSFSTLEIQRTEQGDSAMYLCASSPVGGIRIHGYTFGSGTRLTVV.

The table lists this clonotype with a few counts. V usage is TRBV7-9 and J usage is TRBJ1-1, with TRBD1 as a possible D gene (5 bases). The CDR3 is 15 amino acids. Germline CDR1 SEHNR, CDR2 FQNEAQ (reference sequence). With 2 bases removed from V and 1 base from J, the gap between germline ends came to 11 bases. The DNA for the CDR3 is TGTGCCAGCAGCTTACAGCCAGGGAAGAACACTGAAGCTTTCTTT. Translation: CASSLQPGKNTEAFF.

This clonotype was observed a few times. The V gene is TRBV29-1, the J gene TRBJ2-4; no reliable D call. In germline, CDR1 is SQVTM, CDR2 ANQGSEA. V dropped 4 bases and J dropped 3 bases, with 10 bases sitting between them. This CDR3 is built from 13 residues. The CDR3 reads CSVVQRGKNIQYF. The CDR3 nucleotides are TGCAGCGTTGTACAGCGCGGCAAAAACATTCAGTACTTC.

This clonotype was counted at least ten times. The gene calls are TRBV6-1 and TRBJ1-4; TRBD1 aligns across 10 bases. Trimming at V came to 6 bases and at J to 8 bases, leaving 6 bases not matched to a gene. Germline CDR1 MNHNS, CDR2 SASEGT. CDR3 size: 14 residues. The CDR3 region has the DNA TGTGCCAGCAGGACCGGGACAGGGGACGAAAAACTGTTTTTT. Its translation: CASRTGTGDEKLFF.

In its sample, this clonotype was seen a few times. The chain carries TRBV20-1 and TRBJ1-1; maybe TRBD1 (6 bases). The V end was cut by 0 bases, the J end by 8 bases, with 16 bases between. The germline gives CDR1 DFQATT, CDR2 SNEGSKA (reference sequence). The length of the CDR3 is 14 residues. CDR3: CSARDPGAPSEAFF. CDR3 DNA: TGCAGTGCTAGAGATCCGGGGGCCCCATCGGAAGCTTTCTTT.

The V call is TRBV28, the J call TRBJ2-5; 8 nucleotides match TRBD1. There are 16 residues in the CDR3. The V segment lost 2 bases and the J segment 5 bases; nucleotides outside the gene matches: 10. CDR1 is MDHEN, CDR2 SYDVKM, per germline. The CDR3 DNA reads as TGTGCCAGCAGTTTAGGGATGACAGGGGTTTGGGAGACCCAGTACTTC. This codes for CASSLGMTGVWETQYF.

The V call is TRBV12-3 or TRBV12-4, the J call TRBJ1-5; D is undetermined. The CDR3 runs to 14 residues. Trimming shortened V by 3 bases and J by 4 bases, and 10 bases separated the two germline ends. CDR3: CASSLWGGNQPQHF. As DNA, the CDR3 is TGTGCCAGCAGTTTGTGGGGTGGAAATCAGCCCCAGCATTTT.

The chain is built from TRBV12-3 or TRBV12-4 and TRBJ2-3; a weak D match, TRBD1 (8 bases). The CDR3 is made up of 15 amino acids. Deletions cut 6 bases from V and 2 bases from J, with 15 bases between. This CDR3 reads CASSPQGGTTDTQYF. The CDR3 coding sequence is TGTGCCAGCAGCCCACAGGGGGGGACCACAGATACGCAGTATTTT.

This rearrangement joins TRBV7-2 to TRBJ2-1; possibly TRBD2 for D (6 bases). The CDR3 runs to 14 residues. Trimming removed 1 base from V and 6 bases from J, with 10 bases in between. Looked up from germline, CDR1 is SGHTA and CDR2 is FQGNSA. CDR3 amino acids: CASSLVSGVNEQFF. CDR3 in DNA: TGTGCCAGCAGCTTAGTATCGGGAGTCAATGAGCAGTTCTTC.

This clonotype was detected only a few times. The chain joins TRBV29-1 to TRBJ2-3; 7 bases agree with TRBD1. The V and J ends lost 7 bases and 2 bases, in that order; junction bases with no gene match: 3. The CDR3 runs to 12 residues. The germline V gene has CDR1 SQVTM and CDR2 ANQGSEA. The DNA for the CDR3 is TGCAGCGGAACAGGGGCCACAGATACGCAGTATTTT. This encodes CSGTGATDTQYF.

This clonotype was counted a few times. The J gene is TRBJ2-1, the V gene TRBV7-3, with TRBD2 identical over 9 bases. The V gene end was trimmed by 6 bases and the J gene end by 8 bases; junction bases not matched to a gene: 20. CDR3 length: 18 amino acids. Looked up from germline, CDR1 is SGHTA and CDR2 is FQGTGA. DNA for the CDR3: TGTGCCAGCAGGCTTTCCGCGGGAGGGTCCCTGGGGTTAGATGAGCAGTTCTTC. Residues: CASRLSAGGSLGLDEQFF. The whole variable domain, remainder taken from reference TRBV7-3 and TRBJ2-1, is GAGVSQTPSNKVTEKGKYVELRCDPISGHTALYWYRQSLGQGPEFLIYFQGTGAADDSGLPNDRFFAVRPEGSVSTLKIQRTERGDSAVYLCASRLSAGGSLGLDEQFFGPGTRLTVL.

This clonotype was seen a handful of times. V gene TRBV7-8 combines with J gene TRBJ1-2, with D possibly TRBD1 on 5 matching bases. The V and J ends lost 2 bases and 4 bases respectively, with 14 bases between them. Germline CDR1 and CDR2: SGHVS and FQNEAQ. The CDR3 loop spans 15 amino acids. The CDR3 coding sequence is TGTGCCAGCAGCTTAAACGGCGTTGGGGGCTATGGCTACACCTTC. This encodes CASSLNGVGGYGYTF. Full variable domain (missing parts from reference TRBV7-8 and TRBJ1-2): GAGVSQSPRYKVAKRGQDVALRCDPISGHVSLFWYQQALGQGPEFLTYFQNEAQLDKSGLPSDRFFAERPEGSVSTLKIQRTQQEDSAVYLCASSLNGVGGYGYTFGSGTRLTVV.

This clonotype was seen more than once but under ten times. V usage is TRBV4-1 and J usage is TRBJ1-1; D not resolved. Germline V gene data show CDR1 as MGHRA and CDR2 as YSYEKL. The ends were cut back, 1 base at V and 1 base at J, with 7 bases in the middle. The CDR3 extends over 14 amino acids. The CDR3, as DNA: TGCGCCAGCAGCCAAGGGAGAAAGAACACTGAAGCTTTCTTT. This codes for CASSQGRKNTEAFF.

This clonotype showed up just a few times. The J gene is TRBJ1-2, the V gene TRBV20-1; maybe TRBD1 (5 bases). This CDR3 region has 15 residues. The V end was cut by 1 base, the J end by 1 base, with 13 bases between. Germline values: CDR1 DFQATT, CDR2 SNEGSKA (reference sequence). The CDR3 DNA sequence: TGCAGTGCTAGAGGGGGCCAGGCGATTAACTATGGCTACACCTTC. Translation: CSARGGQAINYGYTF.

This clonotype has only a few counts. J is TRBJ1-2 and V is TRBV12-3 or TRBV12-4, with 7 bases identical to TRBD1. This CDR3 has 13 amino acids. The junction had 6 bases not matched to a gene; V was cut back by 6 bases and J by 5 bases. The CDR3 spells CASRKWDRYGYTF. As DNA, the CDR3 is TGTGCCAGCAGGAAGTGGGACAGATATGGCTACACCTTC.

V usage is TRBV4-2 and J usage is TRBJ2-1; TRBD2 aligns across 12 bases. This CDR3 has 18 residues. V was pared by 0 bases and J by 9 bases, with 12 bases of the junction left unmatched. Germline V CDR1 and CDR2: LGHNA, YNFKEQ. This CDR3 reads CASSQEGALAGGLGEQFF. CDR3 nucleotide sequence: TGTGCCAGCAGCCAAGAGGGGGCCCTAGCGGGAGGGCTTGGTGAGCAGTTCTTC.

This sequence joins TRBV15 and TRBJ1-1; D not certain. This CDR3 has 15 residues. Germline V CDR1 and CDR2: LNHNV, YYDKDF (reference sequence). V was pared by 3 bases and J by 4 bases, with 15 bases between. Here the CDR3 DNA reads TGTGCCACCAGCAGTACTCAGGTGTTACGCACTGAAGCTTTCTTT. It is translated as CATSSTQVLRTEAFF.

CDR3: CASGTGTHTQYF. The CDR3 bases are TGTGCCAGCGGCACAGGGACCCATACGCAGTATTTT. The V call is TRBV6-1, the J call TRBJ2-3, with D tentatively TRBD1 (6 bases). V was trimmed by 8 bases and J by 7 bases, leaving 13 bases between them. Germline CDR1 and CDR2: MNHNS and SASEGT. The CDR3 loop spans 12 amino acids.

The CDR3 reads CSARGVVEGGNYGYTF. DNA of the CDR3: TGCAGTGCTAGAGGTGTGGTCGAGGGGGGCAACTATGGCTACACCTTC. The chain carries TRBV20-1 and TRBJ1-2; TRBD1 is a possible D gene (6 bases). The CDR3 covers 16 residues. The V gene lost 1 base and the J gene lost 2 bases, with 17 bases spanning the gap. The germline V gene has CDR1 DFQATT and CDR2 SNEGSKA (reference sequence).

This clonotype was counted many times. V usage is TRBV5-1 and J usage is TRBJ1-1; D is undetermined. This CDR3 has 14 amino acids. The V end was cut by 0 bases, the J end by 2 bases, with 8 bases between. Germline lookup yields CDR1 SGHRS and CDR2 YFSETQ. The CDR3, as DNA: TGCGCCAGCAGCTTGGGACGGGAAAACACTGAAGCTTTCTTT. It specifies CASSLGRENTEAFF.

The DNA for the CDR3 is TGCAGTGCCATTGAGCGACAGGGGGCCTGGGGCTACACCTTC. It is translated as CSAIERQGAWGYTF. The chain combines TRBV20-1 with TRBJ1-2; 10 bases map to TRBD1. The V and J ends lost 6 bases and 8 bases, in that order; junction bases with no gene match: 12. The length of the CDR3 is 14 residues. Germline assignment: CDR1 DFQATT and CDR2 SNEGSKA (reference sequence).

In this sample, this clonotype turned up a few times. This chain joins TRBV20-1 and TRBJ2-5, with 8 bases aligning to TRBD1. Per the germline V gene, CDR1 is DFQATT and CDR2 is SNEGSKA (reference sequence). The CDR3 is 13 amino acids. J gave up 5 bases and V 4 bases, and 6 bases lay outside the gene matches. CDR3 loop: CSAKDRGGETQYF. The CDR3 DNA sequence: TGCAGTGCTAAAGACAGGGGAGGCGAGACCCAGTACTTC.

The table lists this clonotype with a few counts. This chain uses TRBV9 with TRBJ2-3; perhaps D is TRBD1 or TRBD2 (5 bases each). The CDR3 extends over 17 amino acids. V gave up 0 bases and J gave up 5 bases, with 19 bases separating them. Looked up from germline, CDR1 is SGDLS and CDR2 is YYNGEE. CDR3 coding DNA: TGTGCCAGCAGCGTAGCTCCTCCCGGGGCAGCCGGAGATACGCAGTATTTT. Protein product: CASSVAPPGAAGDTQYF.

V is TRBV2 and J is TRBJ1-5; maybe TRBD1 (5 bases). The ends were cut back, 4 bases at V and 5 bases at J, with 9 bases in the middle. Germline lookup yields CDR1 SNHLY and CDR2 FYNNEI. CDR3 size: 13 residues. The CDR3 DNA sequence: TGTGCCAGCAGTGTTCGGGGGGATCAGCCCCAGCATTTT. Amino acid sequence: CASSVRGDQPQHF.